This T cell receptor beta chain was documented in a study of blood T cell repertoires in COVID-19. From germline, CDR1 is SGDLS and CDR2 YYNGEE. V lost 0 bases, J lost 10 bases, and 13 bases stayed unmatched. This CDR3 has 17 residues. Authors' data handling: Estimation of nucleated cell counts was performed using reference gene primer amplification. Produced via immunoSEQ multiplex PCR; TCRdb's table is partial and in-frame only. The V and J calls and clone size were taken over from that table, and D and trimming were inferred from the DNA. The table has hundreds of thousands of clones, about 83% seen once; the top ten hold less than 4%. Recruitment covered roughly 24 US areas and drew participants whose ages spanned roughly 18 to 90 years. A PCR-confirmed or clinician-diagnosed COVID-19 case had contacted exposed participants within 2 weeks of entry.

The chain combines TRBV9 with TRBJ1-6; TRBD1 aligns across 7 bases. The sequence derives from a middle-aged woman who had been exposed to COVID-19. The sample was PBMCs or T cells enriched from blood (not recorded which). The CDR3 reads CASSVDQGGELKSPLHF. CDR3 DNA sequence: TGTGCCAGCAGCGTAGATCAAGGGGGCGAGTTAAAATCACCCCTCCACTTT.